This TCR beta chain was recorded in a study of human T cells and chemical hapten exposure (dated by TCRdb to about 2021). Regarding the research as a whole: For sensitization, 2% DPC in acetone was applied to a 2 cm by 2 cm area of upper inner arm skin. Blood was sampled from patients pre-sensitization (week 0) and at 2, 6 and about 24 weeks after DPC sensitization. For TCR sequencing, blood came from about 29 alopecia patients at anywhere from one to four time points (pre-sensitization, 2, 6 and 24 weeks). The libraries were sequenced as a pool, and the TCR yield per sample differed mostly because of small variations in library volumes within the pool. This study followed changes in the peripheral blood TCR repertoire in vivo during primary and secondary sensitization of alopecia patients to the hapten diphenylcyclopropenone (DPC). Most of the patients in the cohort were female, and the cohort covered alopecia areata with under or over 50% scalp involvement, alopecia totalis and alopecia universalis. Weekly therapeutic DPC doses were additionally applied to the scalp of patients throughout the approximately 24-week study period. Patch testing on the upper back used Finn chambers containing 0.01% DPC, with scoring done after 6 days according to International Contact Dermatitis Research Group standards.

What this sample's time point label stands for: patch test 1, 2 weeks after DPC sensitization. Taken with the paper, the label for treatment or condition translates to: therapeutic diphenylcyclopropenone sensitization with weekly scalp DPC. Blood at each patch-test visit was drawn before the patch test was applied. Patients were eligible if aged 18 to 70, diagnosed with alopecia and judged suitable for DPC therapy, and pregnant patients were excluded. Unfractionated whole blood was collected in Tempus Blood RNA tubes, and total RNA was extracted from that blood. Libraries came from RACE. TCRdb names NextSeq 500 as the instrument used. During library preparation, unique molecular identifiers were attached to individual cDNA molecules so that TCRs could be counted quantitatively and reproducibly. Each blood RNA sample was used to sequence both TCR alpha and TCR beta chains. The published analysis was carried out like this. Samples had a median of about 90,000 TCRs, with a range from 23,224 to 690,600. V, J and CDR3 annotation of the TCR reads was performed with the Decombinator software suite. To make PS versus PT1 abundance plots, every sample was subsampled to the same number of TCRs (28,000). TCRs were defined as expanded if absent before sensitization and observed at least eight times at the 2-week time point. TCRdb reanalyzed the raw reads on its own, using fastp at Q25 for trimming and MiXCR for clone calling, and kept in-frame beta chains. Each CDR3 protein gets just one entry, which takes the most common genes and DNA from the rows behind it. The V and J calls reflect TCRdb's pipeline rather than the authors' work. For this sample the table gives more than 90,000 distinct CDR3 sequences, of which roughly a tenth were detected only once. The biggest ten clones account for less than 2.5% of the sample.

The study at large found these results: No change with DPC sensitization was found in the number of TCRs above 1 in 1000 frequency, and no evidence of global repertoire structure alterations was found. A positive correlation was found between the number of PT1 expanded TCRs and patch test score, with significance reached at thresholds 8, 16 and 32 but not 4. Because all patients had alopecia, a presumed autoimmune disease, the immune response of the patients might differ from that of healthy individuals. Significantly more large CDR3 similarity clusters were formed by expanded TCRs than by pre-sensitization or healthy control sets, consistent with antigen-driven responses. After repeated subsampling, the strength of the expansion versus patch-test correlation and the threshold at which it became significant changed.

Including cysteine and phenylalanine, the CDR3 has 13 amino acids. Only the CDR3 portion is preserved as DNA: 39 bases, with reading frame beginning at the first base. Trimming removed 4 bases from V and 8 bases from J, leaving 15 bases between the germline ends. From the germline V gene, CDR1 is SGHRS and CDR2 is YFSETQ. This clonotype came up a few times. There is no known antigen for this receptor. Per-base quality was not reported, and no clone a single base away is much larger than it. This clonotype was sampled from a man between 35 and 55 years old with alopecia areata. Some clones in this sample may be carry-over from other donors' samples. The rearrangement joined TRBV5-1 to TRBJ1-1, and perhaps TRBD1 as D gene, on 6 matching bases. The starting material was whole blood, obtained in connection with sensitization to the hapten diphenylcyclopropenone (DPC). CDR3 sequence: CASSPQSTGEAFF. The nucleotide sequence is TGCGCCAGCAGCCCGCAATCAACAGGGGAAGCTTTCTTT.